The rows below give T cell receptor beta chains drawn from one sample of a study of blood T cell repertoires in COVID-19. Produced via immunoSEQ multiplex PCR; TCRdb's table is partial and in-frame only. The data hold roughly 300,000 clones, with approximately 89% observed a single time. Sequencing was carried out using PBMCs or T cells enriched from blood (not recorded which). These receptors were taken from a woman aged 25-40 years who had recovered from COVID-19. Each CDR3 is given with its conserved first and last residue. The D gene is left open where the match is weak. For some rows the clone size is stated as once, few or many, or as a class when expanded; others skip it.

TRBD1	TRBV5-6	-	TRBJ2-7	15	CASSSEGRGLYEQYF	TGTGCCAGCAGCTCCGAGGGCAGGGGGCTCTACGAGCAGTACTTC
-	TRBV7-9	-	TRBJ2-2	17	CASSFSYDIANTGELFF	TGTGCCAGCAGCTTTTCATACGACATCGCGAACACCGGGGAGCTGTTTTTT
-	TRBV6-5	-	TRBJ2-1	14	CASSLRRGVNEQFF	TGTGCCAGCAGCCTCCGGCGCGGGGTCAATGAGCAGTTCTTC
TRBD1	TRBV23-1	-	TRBJ1-5	18	CASSQCVDRGLHNQPQHF	TGCGCCAGCAGTCAATGTGTGGACAGGGGGCTACACAATCAGCCCCAGCATTTT
-	TRBV5-1	-	TRBJ1-2	12	CASSSFGGGYTF	TGCGCCAGCAGCTCTTTTGGGGGCGGCTACACCTTC
-	TRBV27	-	TRBJ1-1	14	CASSFSGGGTEAFF	TGTGCCAGCAGCTTTAGTGGGGGAGGTACTGAAGCTTTCTTT
-	TRBV12-2	-	TRBJ2-1	15	CASRPRDKLDNEQFF	TGTGCAAGTCGCCCCCGGGACAAATTGGACAATGAGCAGTTCTTC
-	TRBV4-1	-	TRBJ1-2	12	CASSQDARGYTF	TGCGCCAGCAGCCAGGATGCGAGGGGCTACACCTTC
TRBD1	TRBV7-9	-	TRBJ1-2	16	CASSSQQGAPIYGYTF	TGTGCCAGCAGCTCACAACAGGGGGCCCCGATCTATGGCTACACCTTC
-	TRBV11-2	-	TRBJ1-5	16	CASSLGAHRLNQPQHF	TGTGCCAGCAGCTTAGGTGCGCATCGCCTCAATCAGCCCCAGCATTTT
-	TRBV4-1	-	TRBJ1-2	15	CASSQEIRGGDGYTF	TGCGCCAGCAGCCAAGAAATACGGGGTGGGGATGGCTACACCTTC
-	TRBV29-1	few	TRBJ2-5	13	CSVSWGRGETQYF	TGCAGCGTGTCATGGGGGCGTGGGGAGACCCAGTACTTC
TRBD1	TRBV2	-	TRBJ1-2	19	CASSEADQNRQGTNYGYTF	TGTGCCAGCAGTGAAGCCGACCAAAACCGACAGGGGACTAACTATGGCTACACCTTC
TRBD1	TRBV12-5	-	TRBJ2-2	19	CASGSALSDRIGNTGELFF	TGTGCTAGTGGTTCGGCCCTCTCGGACAGGATAGGTAACACCGGGGAGCTGTTTTTT
TRBD2	TRBV9	once	TRBJ2-5	15	CASSAWDYGAETQYF	TGTGCCAGCAGCGCTTGGGACTACGGAGCGGAGACCCAGTACTTC
-	TRBV6-2/TRBV6-3	-	TRBJ1-2	13	CASSYRPQVGYTF	TGTGCCAGCAGTTACCGTCCCCAGGTCGGCTACACCTTC
TRBD1	TRBV10-3	once	TRBJ1-1	13	CAFRTGLNTEAFF	TGTGCCTTCCGGACAGGGCTAAACACTGAAGCTTTCTTT
-	TRBV12-3/TRBV12-4	-	TRBJ1-2	13	CASSLTGSGGYTF	TGTGCCAGCAGTTTAACTGGTTCCGGTGGCTACACCTTC
TRBD2	TRBV9	-	TRBJ2-7	15	CASSVGLAEPYEQYF	TGTGCCAGCAGCGTAGGACTAGCGGAACCCTACGAGCAGTACTTC
-	TRBV6-5	-	TRBJ1-5	14	CASRPTTVGQPQHF	TGTGCCAGCAGACCTACGACAGTAGGTCAGCCCCAGCATTTT
-	TRBV5-1	-	TRBJ2-2	13	CASRLTNTGELFF	TGCGCCAGCAGGTTGACAAACACCGGGGAGCTGTTTTTT
TRBD1	TRBV29-1	-	TRBJ2-3	13	CSGDRGRTDTQYF	TGCAGCGGGGACAGGGGTCGGACAGATACGCAGTATTTT
TRBD1	TRBV4-2	-	TRBJ1-2	14	CASTRDRGDYGYTF	TGTGCCAGCACCCGGGACAGGGGGGACTATGGCTACACCTTC
-	TRBV6-5	-	TRBJ1-5	11	CASGPLGPQHF	TGTGCCAGCGGTCCACTAGGGCCCCAGCATTTT
TRBD1	TRBV13	-	TRBJ1-2	17	CASSSSGTGIRNYGYTF	TGTGCCAGCAGCTCATCCGGGACAGGTATAAGGAACTATGGCTACACCTTC
-	TRBV5-4	-	TRBJ2-5	15	CASSLAKRVQETQYF	TGTGCCAGCAGCTTGGCCAAGCGAGTTCAAGAGACCCAGTACTTC
TRBD1	TRBV6-1	-	TRBJ1-4	16	CASSASLQGLVEKLFF	TGTGCCAGCAGTGCCTCTCTACAGGGGTTGGTAGAAAAACTGTTTTTT
TRBD2	TRBV3-1/TRBV3-2	-	TRBJ2-7	16	CASSQVLAGSSYEQYF	TGTGCCAGCAGCCAAGTGCTAGCGGGGAGCTCCTACGAGCAGTACTTC
-	TRBV7-8	once	TRBJ1-2	14	CASSLEKGDYGYTF	TGTGCCAGCAGCTTAGAAAAAGGGGACTATGGCTACACCTTC
-	TRBV5-6	-	TRBJ1-1	15	CASSLAKLPYTEAFF	TGTGCCAGCAGCTTGGCCAAGCTACCCTACACTGAAGCTTTCTTT
-	TRBV30	-	TRBJ2-5	14	CAWSNQGFLETQYF	-
-	TRBV5-1	-	TRBJ2-1	15	CASSPWGTGYNEQFF	TGCGCCAGCAGCCCCTGGGGTACAGGCTACAATGAGCAGTTCTTC
TRBD1	TRBV6-1	-	TRBJ1-5	14	CASSELGQAPPANF	TGTGCCAGCAGTGAATTGGGACAGGCGCCCCCGGCGAATTTT
TRBD1	TRBV5-1	-	TRBJ2-5	17	CASSLTDRGPQEETQYF	TGCGCCAGCAGCTTAACCGACAGGGGACCTCAAGAGGAGACCCAGTACTTC
-	TRBV27	-	TRBJ1-2	14	CASRQDPWGGGYTF	TGTGCCAGCAGACAGGACCCCTGGGGGGGTGGCTACACCTTC
TRBD1	TRBV6-5	few	TRBJ2-7	13	CASGWTGSYEQYF	TGTGCCAGCGGCTGGACAGGGAGCTACGAGCAGTACTTC
-	TRBV7-9	-	TRBJ2-3	15	CASSLLGESTDTQYF	TGTGCCAGCAGCTTACTCGGGGAAAGCACAGATACGCAGTATTTT
TRBD1	TRBV15	-	TRBJ1-6	14	CATRRQGINSPLHF	TGTGCCACGCGAAGACAGGGGATAAATTCACCCCTCCACTTT
-	TRBV20-1	-	TRBJ2-7	11	CSASPQDKQYF	TGCAGTGCTAGCCCCCAGGACAAGCAGTACTTC
TRBD1	TRBV19	-	TRBJ1-2	14	CASSVQGSNYGYTF	TGTGCCAGTAGTGTACAGGGGTCTAACTATGGCTACACCTTC
-	TRBV5-4	-	TRBJ2-7	13	CASHSQLNYEQYF	TGTGCCAGCCATTCCCAACTAAACTACGAGCAGTACTTC
TRBD1	TRBV28	few	TRBJ1-5	19	CASIPRWGQGKTGNQPQHF	TGTGCCAGCATCCCAAGGTGGGGACAGGGGAAGACAGGCAATCAGCCCCAGCATTTT
-	TRBV19	-	TRBJ2-1	14	CASNAGASYNEQFF	TGTGCCAGTAATGCGGGGGCATCCTACAATGAGCAGTTCTTC
-	TRBV4-3	-	TRBJ1-3	18	CASSPRPARGHSGNTIYF	TGCGCCAGCAGCCCCCGTCCCGCCAGGGGCCACTCTGGAAACACCATATATTTT
-	TRBV5-1	-	TRBJ2-1	17	CASSLERGAGSYNEQFF	TGCGCCAGCAGCTTGGAACGTGGCGCGGGTTCCTACAATGAGCAGTTCTTC
TRBD1	TRBV18	-	TRBJ1-5	16	CASSAPGTGGYQPQHF	TGTGCCAGCTCTGCACCGGGGACAGGGGGATATCAGCCCCAGCATTTT